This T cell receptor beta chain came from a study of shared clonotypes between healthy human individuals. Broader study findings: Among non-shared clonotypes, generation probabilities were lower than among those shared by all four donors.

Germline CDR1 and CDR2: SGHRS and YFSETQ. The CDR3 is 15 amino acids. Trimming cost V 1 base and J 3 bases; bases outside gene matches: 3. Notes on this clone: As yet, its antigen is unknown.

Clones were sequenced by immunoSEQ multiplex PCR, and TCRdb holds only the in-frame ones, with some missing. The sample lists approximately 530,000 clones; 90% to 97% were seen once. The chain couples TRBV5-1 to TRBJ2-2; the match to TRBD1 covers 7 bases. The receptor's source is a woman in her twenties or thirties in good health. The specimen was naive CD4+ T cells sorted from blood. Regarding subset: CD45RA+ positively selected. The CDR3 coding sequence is TGCGCCAGCAGCTTGCCCGGGACAGACACCGGGGAGCTGTTTTTT. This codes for CASSLPGTDTGELFF.